The source of this T cell receptor (beta chain) is a study of blood T cell repertoires in COVID-19. The CDR3 runs to 13 residues. Trimming removed 6 bases from V and 1 base from J; junction bases left unmatched: 5. Looked up from germline, CDR1 is SQVTM and CDR2 is ANQGSEA. The table came from immunoSEQ multiplex PCR; TCRdb's copy has only in-frame clones and leaves some out. Counted here are 200,000 to 250,000 clones, about three quarters occurring once; the ten biggest clones make up 4.5% to 7%. The sequenced sample consisted of peripheral blood. This clonotype originated in a woman in her seventies with acute or convalescent COVID-19. J is TRBJ2-5 and V is TRBV29-1; TRBD1 matches at 7 bases. For the CDR3, the DNA is TGCAGCGTCGAGACAGGGTTCCAAGAGACCCAGTACTTC. Protein sequence: CSVETGFQETQYF.